The 9 T cell receptor beta chains below were found in one sample sequenced in a study of blood T cell repertoires in COVID-19. Sequencing used immunoSEQ multiplex PCR; TCRdb keeps in-frame clones, though not all of them. The table shows about 210,000 clones, with around four fifths occurring only once. The sample was peripheral blood. These receptors were taken from a middle-aged woman with active or convalescent COVID-19.

The chain recombines TRBV2 with TRBJ2-7, with 9 bases fitting TRBD1. Trimming cost V 6 bases and J 6 bases; bases outside gene matches: 6. The germline CDR1 and CDR2 sequences are SNHLY and FYNNEI. CDR3 length equals 13 residues. The CDR3 DNA sequence: TGTGCCAGCAGACAGGGGGCTAACAGCGAGCAGTACTTC. Translated: CASRQGANSEQYF.

V gene TRBV5-6 combines with J gene TRBJ2-7, with D possibly TRBD1 on 6 matching bases. This CDR3 is 13 amino acids long. Germline lookup yields CDR1 SGHDT and CDR2 YYEEEE. V lost 2 bases and J lost 1, with 7 bases in between. CDR3 residues: CASSFTGSYEQYF. DNA of the CDR3: TGTGCCAGCAGCTTTACAGGGTCCTACGAGCAGTACTTC.

The chain combines TRBV6-5 with TRBJ1-5; D gene ambiguous. The CDR3 is 15 residues long. The ends were cut back, 5 bases at V and 0 bases at J, with 11 bases in the middle. The germline V gene encodes CDR1 MNHEY and CDR2 SVGAGI. This CDR3 is CASSKQSNSNQPQHF. CDR3 sequence (DNA): TGTGCCAGCAGTAAACAGTCTAATAGCAATCAGCCCCAGCATTTT.

This chain links TRBV6-1 with TRBJ1-6; D is perhaps TRBD1 (5 bases). This CDR3 is built from 13 residues. The germline CDR1 and CDR2 sequences are MNHNS and SASEGT. The germline V and J ends were trimmed by 1 base and 10 bases, with 8 bases remaining between them. DNA of the CDR3: TGTGCCAGCAGTGAAGAAGGGGTCTCACCCCTCCACTTT. Translating it yields CASSEEGVSPLHF.

This sequence joins TRBV5-1 and TRBJ2-5; D might be TRBD1 (6 bases). Between the trimmed V and J ends, which lost 6 bases and 1 base, there was a span of 16 bases. Germline V lookup: CDR1 SGHRS, CDR2 YFSETQ. This CDR3 has 15 residues. The CDR3 protein is CASKGARGGQETQYF. CDR3 DNA: TGCGCCAGCAAAGGGGCCAGGGGTGGCCAAGAGACCCAGTACTTC.

The chain is built from TRBV7-9 and TRBJ1-3; no clear D. The CDR3 is 16 residues long. CDR1 is SEHNR and CDR2 is FQNEAQ in the germline V gene (reference sequence). The V end lost 6 bases, the J end lost 1 base, and 16 bases lay between the germline ends. The CDR3 here is CASRPRPGLSGNTIYF. DNA of the CDR3: TGTGCCAGCAGACCTCGCCCAGGACTTTCTGGAAACACCATATATTTT.

The table lists this clone with a few counts. The V and J genes are TRBV7-8 and TRBJ2-5, with D tentatively TRBD2 (6 bases). The CDR3 loop spans 16 amino acids. The V gene's germline CDR1 is SGHVS and CDR2 FQNEAQ. V shed 7 bases and J shed 4 bases, with 22 bases lying between them. The CDR3, as DNA: TGTGCCAGCACCAATCGTTGGGGACTTGCTTCAGAGACCCAGTACTTC. It codes for CASTNRWGLASETQYF.

The sample holds many counts of this clone. The V call is TRBV5-4, the J call TRBJ2-7, with 7 positions matching TRBD1. V gave up 3 bases and J gave up 5 bases; unmatched junction bases: 8. The CDR3 extends over 14 amino acids. Germline-derived CDR1 and CDR2 are SGHNT and YYREEE (reference sequence). The CDR3 loop is CASSSQGGNNEQYF. DNA for the CDR3: TGTGCCAGCAGCTCGCAAGGGGGCAACAACGAGCAGTACTTC. Filled out from reference TRBV5-4 and TRBJ2-7, the complete variable domain reads ETGVTQSPTHLIKTRGQQVTLRCSSQSGHNTVSWYQQALGQGPQFIFQYYREEENGRGNFPPRFSGLQFPNYSSELNVNALELDDSALYLCASSSQGGNNEQYFGPGTRLTVT.

V gene TRBV7-8 combines with J gene TRBJ1-6; D is undetermined. This CDR3 is built from 14 residues. Trimming removed 5 bases from V and 10 bases from J, with 15 bases in between. Germline CDR1 is SGHVS and CDR2 is FQNEAQ. For the CDR3, the DNA is TGTGCCAGCAGCCGACTAAATGGGCCCTCACCCCTCCACTTT. Amino acid sequence: CASSRLNGPSPLHF.